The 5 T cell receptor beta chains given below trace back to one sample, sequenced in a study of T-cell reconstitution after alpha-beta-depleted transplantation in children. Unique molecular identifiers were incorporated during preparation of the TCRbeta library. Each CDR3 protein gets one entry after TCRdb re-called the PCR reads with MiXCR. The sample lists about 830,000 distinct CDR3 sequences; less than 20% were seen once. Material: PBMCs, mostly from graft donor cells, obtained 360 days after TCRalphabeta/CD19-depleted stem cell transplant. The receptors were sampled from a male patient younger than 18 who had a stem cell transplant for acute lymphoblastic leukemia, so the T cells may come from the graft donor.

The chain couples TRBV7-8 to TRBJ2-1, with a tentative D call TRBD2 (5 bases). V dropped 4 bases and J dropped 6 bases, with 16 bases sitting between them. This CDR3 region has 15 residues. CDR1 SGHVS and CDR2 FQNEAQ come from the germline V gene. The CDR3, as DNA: TGTGCCAGCAGCTCAACTGGAGGAGGTTTCAATGAGCAGTTCTTC. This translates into CASSSTGGGFNEQFF.

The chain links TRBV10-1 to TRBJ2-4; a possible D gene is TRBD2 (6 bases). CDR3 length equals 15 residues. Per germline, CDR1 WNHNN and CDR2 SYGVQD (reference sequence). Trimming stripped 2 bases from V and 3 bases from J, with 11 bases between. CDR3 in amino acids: CASSEAGSNKNIQYF. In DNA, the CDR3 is TGCGCCAGCAGTGAGGCCGGGAGCAACAAAAACATTCAGTACTTC.

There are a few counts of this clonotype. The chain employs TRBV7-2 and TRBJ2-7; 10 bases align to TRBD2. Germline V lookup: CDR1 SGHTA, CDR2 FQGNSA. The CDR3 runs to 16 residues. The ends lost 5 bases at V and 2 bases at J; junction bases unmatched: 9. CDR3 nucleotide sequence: TGTGCCAGCAGCCCTACCTTAGCGGGAGGCCCCTACGAGCAGTACTTC. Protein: CASSPTLAGGPYEQYF.

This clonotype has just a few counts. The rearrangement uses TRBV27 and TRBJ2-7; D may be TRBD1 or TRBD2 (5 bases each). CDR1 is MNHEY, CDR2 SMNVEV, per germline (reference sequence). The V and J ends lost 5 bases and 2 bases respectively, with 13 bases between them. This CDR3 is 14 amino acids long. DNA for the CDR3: TGTGCCAGCAGTCCGGCCGGGACGGCCTACGAGCAGTACTTC. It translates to CASSPAGTAYEQYF.

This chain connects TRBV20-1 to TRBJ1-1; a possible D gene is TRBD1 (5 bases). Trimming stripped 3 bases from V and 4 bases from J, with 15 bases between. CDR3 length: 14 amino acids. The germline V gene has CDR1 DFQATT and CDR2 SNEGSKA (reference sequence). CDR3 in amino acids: CSARTAGGATEAFF. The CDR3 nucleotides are TGCAGTGCTAGGACGGCCGGAGGGGCCACTGAAGCTTTCTTT.